This entry is about one T cell receptor beta chain. This specimen comes from a study of cytomegalovirus exposure and HLA in healthy donors. The overall study: Of all 400 or so donors who were genotyped, roughly 83% belonged to the Caucasian-associated ancestry cluster.

PCR employed 60 Vbeta and 13 Jbeta primers. Produced via immunoSEQ multiplex PCR; TCRdb's table is partial and in-frame only. The sample has about 100,000 clones; roughly three quarters are singletons. This CDR3 spans 16 amino acids. Trimming at V came to 2 bases and at J to 1 base, leaving 6 bases not matched to a gene. CDR1 is MNHEY, CDR2 SVGAGI, per germline. The sequence was obtained from a woman aged 60-70 years in good health and CMV-seropositive. The V gene is TRBV6-5, the J gene TRBJ1-1, with 8 bases fitting TRBD1. Specimen: PBMCs. The DNA of the CDR3 is TGTGCCAGCAGTTACGGATGGACAGGGCGGAACACTGAAGCTTTCTTT. It specifies CASSYGWTGRNTEAFF.